A single sample is the source of the 26 T cell receptor beta chains below, sequenced in a study of T-cell reconstitution after alpha-beta-depleted transplantation in children. The authors prepared the TCRbeta library with unique molecular identifiers. MiXCR, run by TCRdb on the PCR reads, gives a single entry per CDR3 protein. The sample carries approximately 230,000 distinct CDR3 sequences, roughly a quarter recorded once. Sequencing was performed on PBMCs, mostly from graft donor cells, taken 360 days after TCRalphabeta/CD19-depleted stem cell transplant. The receptors derive from a female patient aged 2-9 years who had a stem cell transplant for congenital amegakaryocytic thrombocytopenia, so the T cells may come from the graft donor.

This clonotype was seen more than once but under ten times. Written as DNA, the CDR3 is TGTGCCAGCAGTAACAGGCTCTCCTACGAGCAGTACTTC. It translates to CASSNRLSYEQYF. J is TRBJ2-7 and V is TRBV27, with a tentative D call TRBD1 (5 bases). Germline V lookup: CDR1 MNHEY, CDR2 SMNVEV (reference sequence). V gave up 5 bases and J gave up 0 bases, with 8 bases separating them. The CDR3 sequence is 13 residues long.

This clonotype is medium-sized (0.01 to 0.1%) by share. This chain connects TRBV7-9 to TRBJ2-7; D gene ambiguous. The germline V and J ends were trimmed by 5 bases and 3 bases, with 8 bases remaining between them. CDR1 is SEHNR, CDR2 FQNEAQ, per germline (reference sequence). This CDR3 comprises 12 residues. CDR3 sequence reads: CASSPTDYEQYF. The CDR3 bases are TGTGCCAGCAGCCCAACGGACTACGAGCAGTACTTC.

The rearrangement uses TRBV7-2 and TRBJ2-7; D is ambiguous. Between the trimmed V and J ends, which lost 3 bases and 4 bases, there was a span of 10 bases. Germline assignment: CDR1 SGHTA and CDR2 FQGNSA. The CDR3 contains 13 residues. CDR3 protein: CASSLVKGYEQYF. DNA for the CDR3: TGTGCCAGCAGCTTGGTTAAGGGATACGAGCAGTACTTC.

This clonotype came up many times. The chain carries TRBV12-3 or TRBV12-4 and TRBJ2-5; D gene uncertain. The CDR3 contains 12 residues. Trimming stripped 7 bases from V and 3 bases from J, with 9 bases between. The CDR3 protein is CASTKVEETQYF. CDR3 nucleotides: TGTGCCAGCACCAAGGTGGAAGAGACCCAGTACTTC.

The gene calls are TRBV2 and TRBJ2-7; 10 positions match TRBD2. CDR1 SNHLY and CDR2 FYNNEI come from the germline V gene. V was pared by 6 bases and J by 0 bases, with 5 bases of the junction left unmatched. The CDR3 has 15 amino acids. The CDR3 protein is CASSLAGAYSYEQYF. The CDR3 DNA reads TGTGCCAGCAGCCTAGCGGGGGCCTACTCCTACGAGCAGTACTTC.

This clonotype has a handful of counts. The chain links TRBV7-2 to TRBJ2-1; D call uncertain. The ends were cut back, 2 bases at V and 4 bases at J, with 6 bases in the middle. The CDR3 spans 13 residues. From germline, CDR1 is SGHTA and CDR2 FQGNSA. Here the CDR3 reads CASSLYWYNEQFF. CDR3 DNA: TGTGCCAGCAGCTTATACTGGTACAATGAGCAGTTCTTC.

In this sample, this clonotype turned up a few times. The CDR3 coding sequence is TGTGCCAGCAGCCAAGTTCGGGGGGGATGGACAGATACGCAGTATTTT. This translates into CASSQVRGGWTDTQYF. The chain combines TRBV14 with TRBJ2-3, with 8 nucleotides matching TRBD2. The CDR3 contains 16 residues. The V gene end was trimmed by 1 base and the J gene end by 3 bases; junction bases not matched to a gene: 6. The germline CDR1 and CDR2 sequences are SGHDN and FVKESK.

About this clonotype: A much larger clone lies one base from this, so it may be a read error. This chain uses TRBV4-1 with TRBJ2-3; D is possibly TRBD2 (5 bases). Germline V lookup: CDR1 MGHRA, CDR2 YSYEKL. V lost 3 bases, J lost 5 bases, and 15 bases lay in between. The CDR3 is made up of 15 amino acids. In DNA, the CDR3 is TGCGCCAGCAGCCATCCCCCGGGGTTGGGAGATACGCAGTATTTT. It specifies CASSHPPGLGDTQYF.

The CDR3 spells CATSDEDRNQPQHF. CDR3 sequence (DNA): TGTGCCACCAGTGATGAGGACCGCAATCAGCCCCAGCATTTT. This chain uses TRBV24-1 with TRBJ1-5, with D unresolved. Trimming took 3 bases from V and 2 from J, leaving 7 bases between them. Germline V gene sequence: CDR1 KGHDR, CDR2 SFDVKD. CDR3 size: 14 residues.

This chain links TRBV9 with TRBJ2-2, with 13 bases matching TRBD2. CDR3 length: 20 residues. V lost 4 bases to trimming and J lost 5 bases; unmatched junction nucleotides: 17. CDR1 is SGDLS and CDR2 is YYNGEE in the germline V gene. Written as DNA, the CDR3 is TGTGCCAGCAGCTCGACCACATCACTAGCGGGAGGGCCGAGGACCGGGGAGCTGTTTTTT. Protein: CASSSTTSLAGGPRTGELFF.

This clonotype has only one observation. The J gene is TRBJ1-5, the V gene TRBV20-1; 9 bases fit TRBD1. Germline V gives CDR1 DFQATT, CDR2 SNEGSKA (reference sequence). Trimming took 2 bases from V and 0 from J; bases not matched to a gene: 8. The CDR3 spans 17 residues. CDR3 sequence (DNA): TGCAGTGCTAGAAAGTATGGGACAGGGTCTAGCAATCAGCCCCAGCATTTT. It yields the protein CSARKYGTGSSNQPQHF.

The chain uses TRBV20-1 and TRBJ2-3; D not certain. Trimming left V 8 bases short and J 5 bases short, with 23 bases between. The CDR3 totals 15 residues. Per germline, CDR1 DFQATT and CDR2 SNEGSKA (reference sequence). The CDR3 loop is CSISTTEGNGDTQYF. The CDR3 DNA is TGCAGTATAAGCACCACTGAAGGGAACGGAGATACGCAGTATTTT.

This chain joins TRBV30 and TRBJ1-2; D is perhaps TRBD1 (6 bases). The V gene's germline CDR1 is GTSNPN and CDR2 SVGIG (reference sequence). The CDR3 runs 15 residues. The V gene lost 2 bases and the J gene lost 6 bases, with 19 bases spanning the gap. The CDR3 region is CAWSIGTGARDGYTF. The CDR3 coding sequence is TGTGCCTGGAGTATCGGGACGGGGGCTAGAGATGGCTACACCTTC.

In its sample, this clonotype was seen a few times. The chain employs TRBV28 and TRBJ1-2; 7 positions agree with TRBD1. This CDR3 is built from 14 residues. Unmatched junction bases numbered 7, after V lost 2 bases and J lost 7 bases. CDR1 is MDHEN and CDR2 is SYDVKM in the germline V gene. CDR3 residues: CASSLRGWTGGYTF. The CDR3 nucleotides read TGTGCCAGCAGTTTACGGGGATGGACAGGTGGCTACACCTTC.

This clonotype was observed a handful of times. The chain combines TRBV5-1 with TRBJ1-1; D call uncertain. Deletions cut 0 bases from V and 1 base from J, with 10 bases between. Germline V gene data show CDR1 as SGHRS and CDR2 as YFSETQ. This CDR3 is built from 15 residues. The CDR3 loop is CASSLDHTQNTEAFF. As DNA, the CDR3 is TGCGCCAGCAGCTTGGATCACACACAGAACACTGAAGCTTTCTTT.

This clonotype appeared a few times. The chain employs TRBV6-1 and TRBJ1-1; 7 bases align to TRBD1. V lost 5 bases to trimming and J lost 3 bases; unmatched junction nucleotides: 3. The germline V gene has CDR1 MNHNS and CDR2 SASEGT. The CDR3 totals 13 residues. The CDR3 reads CASSRQGYTEAFF. CDR3 sequence (DNA): TGTGCCAGCAGTCGACAGGGATACACTGAAGCTTTCTTT.

This clonotype has a count of ten or more. The chain joins TRBV4-1 to TRBJ1-3; no reliable D call. This CDR3 region has 14 residues. CDR1 and CDR2 (germline): MGHRA, YSYEKL. Trimming shortened V by 4 bases and J by 0 bases, and 7 bases separated the two germline ends. Here the CDR3 reads CASSLLRSGNTIYF. Here the CDR3 DNA reads TGCGCCAGCAGCCTTTTGCGCTCTGGAAACACCATATATTTT.

A few counts support this clonotype. CDR3: CASSSTGRYTGELFF. DNA for the CDR3: TGTGCCAGCAGCTCTACAGGGAGATACACCGGGGAGCTGTTTTTT. The chain is built from TRBV14 and TRBJ2-2, with D perhaps TRBD1 (6 bases). V lost 5 bases and J lost 3, with 13 bases in between. CDR3 length: 15 residues. Germline V gene data show CDR1 as SGHDN and CDR2 as FVKESK.

The chain uses TRBV7-2 and TRBJ1-2; perhaps TRBD1 as D (6 bases). Germline values: CDR1 SGHTA, CDR2 FQGNSA. Deletions cut 5 bases from V and 6 bases from J, with 13 bases between. This CDR3 comprises 13 residues. The CDR3 reads CASSEKGGDGYTF. CDR3 DNA: TGTGCCAGCAGCGAGAAAGGGGGGGATGGCTACACCTTC.

This chain links TRBV4-1 with TRBJ1-2; 8 nucleotides match TRBD1. Germline loops: CDR1 MGHRA, CDR2 YSYEKL. This CDR3 region has 15 residues. V was clipped by 2 bases and J by 4 bases; unmatched bases: 6. The CDR3 region is CASSQPRTGSYGYTF. The CDR3 bases are TGCGCCAGCAGCCAACCTCGGACAGGGAGCTATGGCTACACCTTC.

This clonotype was detected only a few times. This sequence joins TRBV20-1 and TRBJ1-2; TRBD1 aligns across 8 bases. Germline lookup yields CDR1 DFQATT and CDR2 SNEGSKA (reference sequence). CDR3 length equals 11 residues. With V trimmed by 5 bases and J by 8 bases, 4 bases remained unmatched. The CDR3 region is CSAGTGGGYTF. DNA of the CDR3: TGCAGTGCTGGGACAGGAGGCGGCTACACCTTC.

This clonotype occurred a few times. The chain joins TRBV12-3 or TRBV12-4 to TRBJ1-1; TRBD1 is a possible D gene (6 bases). Trimming left V 4 bases short and J 11 bases short, with 17 bases between. This CDR3 has 13 amino acids. The CDR3 loop is CASSSLGGGAAFF. The CDR3 nucleotides read TGTGCCAGCAGTTCGTTGGGGGGCGGGGCTGCTTTCTTT.

The chain joins TRBV6-1 to TRBJ1-1; 7 nucleotides agree with TRBD1. The CDR3 is 13 residues long. Germline V gene sequence: CDR1 MNHNS, CDR2 SASEGT. Unmatched junction bases numbered 5, after V lost 5 bases and J lost 5 bases. The CDR3 sequence is CASSKGTATEAFF. For the CDR3, the DNA is TGTGCCAGCAGTAAAGGGACAGCGACTGAAGCTTTCTTT.

The J gene is TRBJ2-2, the V gene TRBV28; TRBD1 might be the D (5 bases). Germline V lookup: CDR1 MDHEN, CDR2 SYDVKM. This CDR3 region has 18 residues. Trimming removed 4 bases from V and 2 bases from J, with 20 bases in between. The CDR3 DNA reads TGTGCCAGCAGTTCCCCCGCTCGACAGTCATATAACACCGGGGAGCTGTTTTTT. As protein: CASSSPARQSYNTGELFF.

Ten or more counts support this clonotype. This chain links TRBV4-3 with TRBJ1-5; 7 positions agree with TRBD1. The CDR3 sequence is 15 residues long. The ends lost 6 bases at V and 3 bases at J; junction bases unmatched: 8. Germline V CDR1 and CDR2: LGHNA, YSLEER. CDR3 DNA sequence: TGCGCCAGCAGTAAATTCAGGGGGAACAATCAGCCCCAGCATTTT. Encoded protein: CASSKFRGNNQPQHF.

The chain recombines TRBV19 with TRBJ1-5; D is uncertain. The CDR3 runs 12 residues. Trimming left V 5 bases short and J 7 bases short, with 9 bases between. CDR1 and CDR2 (germline): LNHDA, SQIVND (reference sequence). The CDR3 loop reads CASSLGYQPQHF. The CDR3 region has the DNA TGTGCCAGTAGTCTCGGATACCAGCCCCAGCATTTT.